This passage covers 14 T cell receptor beta chains from one sample sequenced in a study of Ad26.COV2.S vaccination and SARS-CoV-2 variants. Profiled with immunoSEQ multiplex PCR; TCRdb holds only in-frame clones, not every one. The sample lists about 350,000 clones, over 75% seen once, with 3.4% in the top ten. Treatment given: 15 to 20 received Ad26.COV2.S at low or high dose, single or two shots; roughly five received placebo; per-sample allocation not given. The study sampled participants on day 63 after the first vaccine or placebo injection. The starting material was peripheral blood, obtained in a trial of Ad26.COV2.S vaccine versus placebo. Receptor source: a person aged 18-60 years who received the Ad26.COV2.S COVID-19 vaccine or a placebo.

This clone occurred once. The rearrangement uses TRBV29-1 and TRBJ2-3; 7 bases are shared with TRBD2. The CDR3 contains 15 residues. Germline V gene sequence: CDR1 SQVTM, CDR2 ANQGSEA. V dropped 4 bases and J dropped 2; count of bases not matched to a gene: 9. DNA for the CDR3: TGCAGCGTTGCCGGGACTACCCAATCCACAGATACGCAGTATTTT. This translates into CSVAGTTQSTDTQYF.

The V and J genes are TRBV5-1 and TRBJ2-7; maybe TRBD2 (7 bases). V lost 5 bases to trimming and J lost 6 bases, with 18 bases between them. CDR3 size: 14 residues. The germline V gene has CDR1 SGHRS and CDR2 YFSETQ. The DNA of the CDR3 is TGCGCCAGCAGTGCTAGTGGGGGGGCTCTCGAGCAGTACTTC. Its protein is CASSASGGALEQYF.

The rearrangement uses TRBV7-8 and TRBJ2-7, with TRBD2 matching 7 bases. Unmatched junction bases numbered 8, after V lost 5 bases and J lost 4 bases. The germline V gene has CDR1 SGHVS and CDR2 FQNEAQ. The CDR3 totals 14 residues. The CDR3 DNA follows: TGTGCCAGCAGCCCCCTTGGGGGGGAGTACGAGCAGTACTTC. Its protein is CASSPLGGEYEQYF.

The V gene is TRBV24-1, the J gene TRBJ2-2; possibly TRBD2 for D (5 bases). Germline V gene lookup returns CDR1 KGHDR and CDR2 SFDVKD. Trimming stripped 5 bases from V and 7 bases from J, with 16 bases between. The CDR3 is 15 residues long. CDR3 amino acids: CATSASGRSDGELFF. The CDR3 DNA reads as TGTGCCACCAGTGCGTCGGGAAGGTCCGACGGGGAGCTGTTTTTT.

To note about this clone: Additional DNA sequences in this sample encode the identical CDR3. The rearrangement links TRBV24-1 to TRBJ1-5; 7 bases agree with TRBD1. The CDR3 has 14 amino acids. The trim removed 4 bases at V and 1 base at J, leaving 0 bases unmatched. CDR1 KGHDR and CDR2 SFDVKD come from the germline V gene. The CDR3 DNA is TGTGCCACCAGTGACAGGGGGAGCAATCAGCCCCAGCATTTT. Its translation: CATSDRGSNQPQHF.

For this clone: The same CDR3 also results from other DNA sequences found in this sample. The chain is built from TRBV9 and TRBJ1-1; TRBD1 might be the D (6 bases). The CDR3 spans 14 residues. Germline loops: CDR1 SGDLS, CDR2 YYNGEE. Trimming took 2 bases from V and 0 from J, leaving 8 bases between them. The CDR3 protein is CASSVDRLNTEAFF. The CDR3 DNA reads TGTGCCAGCAGCGTTGACAGGCTGAACACTGAAGCTTTCTTT.

The rearrangement links TRBV9 to TRBJ1-6; TRBD1 agrees at 9 bases. Losses at the gene ends were 4 bases for V and 8 bases for J; bases not matched to a gene: 13. The CDR3 runs to 17 residues. Germline V CDR1 and CDR2: SGDLS, YYNGEE. The DNA for the CDR3 is TGTGCCAGCAGCTACCAGGCCCCGGGACAGGGTGATTCACCCCTCCACTTT. As protein: CASSYQAPGQGDSPLHF.

This chain joins TRBV5-4 and TRBJ1-6; 9 nucleotides align to TRBD1. CDR3 length equals 16 residues. Per the germline V gene, CDR1 is SGHNT and CDR2 is YYREEE (reference sequence). Trimming cost V 3 bases and J 6 bases; bases outside gene matches: 7. CDR3 sequence reads: CASSSSGTGLNSPLHF. Written as DNA, the CDR3 is TGTGCCAGCAGCTCCTCCGGGACAGGGCTTAATTCACCCCTCCACTTT. Variable domain in full (rest from reference TRBV5-4 and TRBJ1-6): ETGVTQSPTHLIKTRGQQVTLRCSSQSGHNTVSWYQQALGQGPQFIFQYYREEENGRGNFPPRFSGLQFPNYSSELNVNALELDDSALYLCASSSSGTGLNSPLHFGNGTRLTVT.

This clone was recorded a few times. V gene TRBV2 combines with J gene TRBJ2-5; maybe TRBD2 (6 bases). The CDR3 has 12 amino acids. The germline CDR1 and CDR2 sequences are SNHLY and FYNNEI. Deletions cut 7 bases from V and 6 bases from J, with 12 bases between. Here the CDR3 DNA reads TGTGCCAGCACGGAGGGGCTGAAGACCCAGTACTTC. This sequence encodes CASTEGLKTQYF.

The chain has TRBV9 and TRBJ2-3, with D possibly being TRBD2 (6 bases). The CDR3 loop spans 17 amino acids. V lost 2 bases, J lost 3 bases, and 19 bases lay in between. Germline values: CDR1 SGDLS, CDR2 YYNGEE. The CDR3 protein is CASSVSKGRSLTDTQYF. The CDR3 bases are TGTGCCAGCAGCGTCTCCAAGGGGAGGTCCTTAACAGATACGCAGTATTTT.

This sequence joins TRBV7-2 and TRBJ2-1, with D tentatively TRBD1 (5 bases). Trimming took off 2 bases at V and 10 bases at J, with 15 bases between the two ends. Germline CDR1 SGHTA, CDR2 FQGNSA. CDR3 size: 14 residues. CDR3 sequence: CASSLKFRALEQFF. Here the CDR3 DNA reads TGTGCCAGCAGCTTAAAATTCAGGGCCCTGGAGCAGTTCTTC.

This clone was picked up one time. CDR3 in DNA: TGTGCCAGCAGCGTAGGGCTAGCGGGGGGTTACACCGGGGAGCTGTTTTTT. This codes for CASSVGLAGGYTGELFF. The chain is built from TRBV9 and TRBJ2-2, with 11 bases identical to TRBD2. The CDR3 is made up of 17 amino acids. V lost 0 bases, J lost 3 bases, and 4 bases stayed unmatched. Per germline, CDR1 SGDLS and CDR2 YYNGEE. Together with reference TRBV9 and TRBJ2-2, the CDR3 gives the full variable domain: DSGVTQTPKHLITATGQRVTLRCSPRSGDLSVYWYQQSLDQGLQFLIQYYNGEERAKGNILERFSAQQFPDLHSELNLSSLELGDSALYFCASSVGLAGGYTGELFFGEGSRLTVL.

The V gene is TRBV6-6, the J gene TRBJ1-2, with 8 bases fitting TRBD1. Per germline, CDR1 MNHNY and CDR2 SVGAGI (reference sequence). V gave up 6 bases and J gave up 5 bases; unmatched junction bases: 8. The CDR3 runs 14 residues. CDR3 DNA sequence: TGTGCCAGCAGATCCGGACAGGGCACTTATGGCTACACCTTC. This sequence encodes CASRSGQGTYGYTF.

As for this clone: This CDR3 is also generated by other DNA sequences in the sample. The chain combines TRBV12-3 or TRBV12-4 with TRBJ1-5; D is undetermined. Trimming cost V 5 bases and J 0 bases, with 2 bases left between them. CDR3 length: 12 amino acids. The CDR3 coding sequence is TGTGCCAGCAGTCCTAGCAATCAGCCCCAGCATTTT. It translates to CASSPSNQPQHF.